Below, 5 T cell receptor beta chains from the same sample are listed, as sequenced in a study of identical twins. Via MiXCR, TCRdb re-called the 5' RACE reads, giving one row per CDR3 protein. The table has 520,000 or so distinct CDR3 sequences, around 20% seen once. Separately, the same data were catalogued under a study of T cells expressing NK-cell markers.

Sequencing was done on a sample of CD4+ T cells sorted from blood. The receptors were sampled from a woman aged 18 to 35 in good health.

The chain carries TRBV5-6 and TRBJ2-3; unclear D gene. From germline, CDR1 is SGHDT and CDR2 YYEEEE. The CDR3 length is 17 residues. Trimming pared 4 bases from V and 0 bases from J, leaving 18 bases between. CDR3 bases: TGTGCCAGCAGCACGGATTCATCCAAATGGAGCACAGATACGCAGTATTTT. Its protein is CASSTDSSKWSTDTQYF.

This clonotype was recorded a few times. The chain has TRBV13 and TRBJ1-5, with unresolved D. V lost 0 bases, J lost 5 bases, and 17 bases lay in between. Germline assignment: CDR1 PRHDT and CDR2 FYEKMQ (reference sequence). The length of the CDR3 is 17 residues. CDR3 region: CASSLGWSVGRDQPQHF. The CDR3 DNA follows: TGTGCCAGCAGCTTAGGCTGGTCGGTAGGAAGGGATCAGCCCCAGCATTTT. Drawing the rest from reference TRBV13 and TRBJ1-5, the complete variable domain is AAGVIQSPRHLIKEKRETATLKCYPIPRHDTVYWYQQGPGQDPQFLISFYEKMQSDKGSIPDRFSAQQFSDYHSELNMSSLELGDSALYFCASSLGWSVGRDQPQHFGDGTRLSIL.

This chain links TRBV5-1 with TRBJ2-7; 8 positions agree with TRBD1. With 8 bases clipped from V and 4 bases from J, the junction kept 14 bases outside the gene matches. The CDR3 has 15 amino acids. Germline V gene lookup returns CDR1 SGHRS and CDR2 YFSETQ. In nucleotides, the CDR3 is TGCGCCAGTTCAAAAATGACAGGGGCCGGTTACGAGCAGTACTTC. Protein: CASSKMTGAGYEQYF.

This clonotype was detected only a few times. The chain joins TRBV20-1 to TRBJ2-3; 9 positions match TRBD2. The germline CDR1 and CDR2 sequences are DFQATT and SNEGSKA (reference sequence). The CDR3 has 15 residues. Losses at the gene ends were 4 bases for V and 1 base for J; bases not matched to a gene: 6. In DNA, the CDR3 is TGCAGTGCTACCGGGACTAGCCGACGCACAGATACGCAGTATTTT. Protein: CSATGTSRRTDTQYF.

This sequence joins TRBV29-1 and TRBJ1-1, with D perhaps TRBD1 (6 bases). The CDR3 has 12 residues. CDR1 SQVTM and CDR2 ANQGSEA come from the germline V gene. V shed 7 bases and J shed 4 bases, with 13 bases lying between them. CDR3 sequence: CSASGARTEAFF. The CDR3 DNA sequence: TGCAGCGCGTCAGGGGCGCGCACTGAAGCTTTCTTT.